This section outlines one T cell receptor (beta chain) sequence together with its context. This record comes from a study of blood T cell repertoires in COVID-19. Study-level background: Italy, Spain and the United States were the sources of the convalescent and acute COVID-19 samples. Sources were T cells, B-cell-depleted T cells, or PBMCs; the material itself was cDNA or gDNA.

V lost 5 bases and J lost 6; bases outside the gene matches: 11. The CDR3 covers 16 residues. Per germline, CDR1 SGHNT and CDR2 YENEEA. Per the authors' pipeline: Nucleated cell number was recorded as an estimate derived from reference gene primer amplification. The method was immunoSEQ multiplex PCR; TCRdb's version includes in-frame clones alone and lacks a portion of them. That table gives V, J and clone size, and the DNA gave D and trimming. The data hold fewer than 200,000 clones, with about 74% observed a single time. Sequencing was performed on peripheral blood. The TCR sequence derives from a woman older than 75 with acute or convalescent COVID-19. The genes are TRBV11-3 and TRBJ2-1; TRBD1 aligns across 9 bases. The CDR3 nucleotides read TGTGCCAGCAGCGCACAGCCGGGACAGGGTCCCAATGAGCAGTTCTTC. Protein sequence: CASSAQPGQGPNEQFF.